Each of the 2 T cell receptor beta chains below was sequenced from the same sample in a study of OX40 agonist ivuxolimab in advanced cancers. Sequenced by immunoSEQ multiplex PCR; TCRdb stores in-frame clones only, minus some. The sample gives tens of thousands of clones, roughly 88% of which show up once; approximately 0.25% is in the top ten. Material: CD4+ or CD8+ T cells sorted from blood, obtained in a trial of the OX40 agonist ivuxolimab. The source of these receptors is an adult with an advanced solid tumor such as melanoma, head and neck, liver or kidney cancer.

The rearrangement joins TRBV11-2 to TRBJ2-3; D uncertain. The V and J ends lost 2 bases and 4 bases respectively, with 13 bases between them. Germline CDR1 is SGHAT and CDR2 is FQNNGV. This CDR3 is built from 15 residues. The CDR3 reads CASSLTSGRPDTQYF. CDR3 DNA: TGTGCCAGCAGCTTAACGTCCGGACGCCCAGATACGCAGTATTTT.

This chain connects TRBV5-1 to TRBJ2-2; maybe TRBD2 (6 bases). This CDR3 contains 14 residues. V was shortened by 0 bases and J by 6 bases, with 9 bases between the two germline ends. Germline values: CDR1 SGHRS, CDR2 YFSETQ. DNA of the CDR3: TGCGCCAGCAGCTTGGTCGGGGGAGCCGGGGAGCTGTTTTTT. Its translation: CASSLVGGAGELFF.